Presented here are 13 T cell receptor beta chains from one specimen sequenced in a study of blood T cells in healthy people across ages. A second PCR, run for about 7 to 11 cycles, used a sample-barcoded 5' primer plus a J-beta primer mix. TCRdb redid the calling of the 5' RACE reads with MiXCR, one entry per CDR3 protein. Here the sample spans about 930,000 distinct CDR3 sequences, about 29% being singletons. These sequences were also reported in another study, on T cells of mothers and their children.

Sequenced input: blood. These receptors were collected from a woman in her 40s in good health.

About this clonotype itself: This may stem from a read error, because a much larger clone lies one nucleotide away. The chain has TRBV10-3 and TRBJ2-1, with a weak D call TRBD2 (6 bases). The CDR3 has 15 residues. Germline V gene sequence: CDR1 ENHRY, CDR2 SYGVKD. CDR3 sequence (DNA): TGTGCCATCGGTGAGTCGGGAGCGGCCAACAATGAGCAGTTCTTC. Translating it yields CAIGESGAANNEQFF.

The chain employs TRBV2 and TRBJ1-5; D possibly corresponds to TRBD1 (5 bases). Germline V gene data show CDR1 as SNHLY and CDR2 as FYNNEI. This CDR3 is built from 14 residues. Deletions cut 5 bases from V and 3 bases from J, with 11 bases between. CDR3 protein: CASSRGRDNQPQHF. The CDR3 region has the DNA TGTGCCAGCAGTCGAGGCAGGGACAATCAGCCCCAGCATTTT.

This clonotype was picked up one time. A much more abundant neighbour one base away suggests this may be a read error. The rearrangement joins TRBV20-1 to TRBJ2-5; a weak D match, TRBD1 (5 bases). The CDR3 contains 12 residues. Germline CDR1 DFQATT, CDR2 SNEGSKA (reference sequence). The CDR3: CSAPTVQGTQYF. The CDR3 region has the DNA TGCAGTGCCCCGACAGTCCAAGGGACCCAGTACTTC.

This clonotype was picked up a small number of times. CDR3 DNA: TGTGCCAGCAGTCCCTGGTGGCGGACGTCACCCCTCCACTTT. Its protein is CASSPWWRTSPLHF. The V call is TRBV28, the J call TRBJ1-6; no definite D call. The CDR3 is 14 amino acids. Germline V gives CDR1 MDHEN, CDR2 SYDVKM. The V gene lost 5 bases and the J gene lost 10 bases, with 15 bases spanning the gap.

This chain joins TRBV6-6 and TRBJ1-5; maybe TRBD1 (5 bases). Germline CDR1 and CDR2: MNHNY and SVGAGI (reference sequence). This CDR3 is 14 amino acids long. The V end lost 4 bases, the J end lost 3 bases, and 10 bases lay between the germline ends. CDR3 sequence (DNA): TGTGCCAGCAGTTTGGGGGACCTCAATCAGCCCCAGCATTTT. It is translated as CASSLGDLNQPQHF.

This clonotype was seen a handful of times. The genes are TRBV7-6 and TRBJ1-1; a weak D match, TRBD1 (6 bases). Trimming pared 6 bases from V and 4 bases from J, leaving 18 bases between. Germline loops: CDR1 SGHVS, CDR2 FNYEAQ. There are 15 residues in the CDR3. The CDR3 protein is CASRPTTGFGTEAFF. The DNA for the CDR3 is TGTGCCAGCAGGCCCACTACAGGGTTCGGCACTGAAGCTTTCTTT.

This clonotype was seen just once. CDR3 amino acids: CASSEGRQVAGELFF. The CDR3, as DNA: TGTGCCAGCAGCGAAGGAAGACAGGTTGCCGGGGAGCTGTTTTTT. The J gene is TRBJ2-2, the V gene TRBV7-2, with D tentatively TRBD1 (6 bases). Germline V gene sequence: CDR1 SGHTA, CDR2 FQGNSA. Trimming left V 5 bases short and J 6 bases short, with 16 bases between. This CDR3 is built from 15 residues.

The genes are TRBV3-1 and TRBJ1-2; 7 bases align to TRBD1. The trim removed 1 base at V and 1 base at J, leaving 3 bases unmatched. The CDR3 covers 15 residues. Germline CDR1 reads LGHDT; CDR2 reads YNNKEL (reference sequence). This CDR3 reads CASSQGDRNNYGYTF. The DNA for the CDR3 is TGTGCCAGCAGCCAAGGGGACAGAAATAACTATGGCTACACCTTC.

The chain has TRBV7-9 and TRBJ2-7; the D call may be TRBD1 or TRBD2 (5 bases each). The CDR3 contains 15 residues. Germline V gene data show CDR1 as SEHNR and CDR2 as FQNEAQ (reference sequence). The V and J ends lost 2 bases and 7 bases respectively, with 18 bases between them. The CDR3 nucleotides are TGTGCCAGCAGCTTATCATCCGTAGGGGACCATGAGCAGTACTTC. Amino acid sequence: CASSLSSVGDHEQYF.

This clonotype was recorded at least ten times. The CDR3 sequence is CASTRTSGEETQYF. CDR3 bases: TGCGCCAGCACACGGACTAGCGGGGAAGAGACCCAGTACTTC. The chain carries TRBV5-1 and TRBJ2-5, with 12 bases identical to TRBD2. The CDR3 covers 14 residues. The V and J ends lost 6 bases and 3 bases, in that order; junction bases with no gene match: 3. From germline, CDR1 is SGHRS and CDR2 YFSETQ.

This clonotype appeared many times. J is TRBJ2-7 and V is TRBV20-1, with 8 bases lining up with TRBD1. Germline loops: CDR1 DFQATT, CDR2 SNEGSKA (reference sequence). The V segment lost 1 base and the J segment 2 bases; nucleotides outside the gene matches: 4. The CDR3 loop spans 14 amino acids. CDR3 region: CSARVRDRTYEQYF. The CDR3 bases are TGCAGTGCTAGAGTGAGGGACAGGACCTACGAGCAGTACTTC.

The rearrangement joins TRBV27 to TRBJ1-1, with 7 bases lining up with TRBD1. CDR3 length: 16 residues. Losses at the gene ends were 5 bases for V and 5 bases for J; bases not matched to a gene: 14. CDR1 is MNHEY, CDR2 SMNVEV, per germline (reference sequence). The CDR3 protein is CASSPQQGREGTEAFF. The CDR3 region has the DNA TGTGCCAGCAGTCCACAACAGGGGCGCGAAGGTACTGAAGCTTTCTTT.

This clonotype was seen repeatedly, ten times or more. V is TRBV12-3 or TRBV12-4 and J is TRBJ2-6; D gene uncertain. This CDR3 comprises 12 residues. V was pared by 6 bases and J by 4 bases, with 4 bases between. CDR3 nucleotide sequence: TGTGCCAGCAGGCTGGGGGCCAACGTCCTGACTTTC. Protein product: CASRLGANVLTF.